Listed below are T cell receptor beta chains from one sample, sequenced in a study of OX40 agonist ivuxolimab in advanced cancers. Some clones are missing from TCRdb's copy, which holds only in-frame ones; the method was immunoSEQ multiplex PCR. The sample has fewer than 30,000 clones, about 76% seen once. This specimen was CD4+ or CD8+ T cells sorted from blood, taken in a trial of the OX40 agonist ivuxolimab. The receptors derive from an adult with an advanced solid tumor such as melanoma, head and neck, liver or kidney cancer. CDR3s include the opening cysteine and the closing phenylalanine or tryptophan. The order of the fields is D gene, V gene, clone size, J gene, CDR3 protein, CDR3 DNA. D genes are given only for firm matches. A clone size is listed for some rows: how often the clone was seen (once, few, many), or a class if it is expanded.

d_call: .; v_call: TRBV9; clone_size: .; j_call: TRBJ2-5; cdr3_aa: CASSGGQTFETQYF; cdr3_nt: TGTGCCAGCAGCGGCGGACAGACTTTCGAGACCCAGTACTTC
d_call: .; v_call: TRBV7-8; clone_size: .; j_call: TRBJ2-3; cdr3_aa: CASPLPREEDTQYF; cdr3_nt: TGTGCCAGCCCACTACCCAGGGAAGAAGATACGCAGTATTTT
d_call: .; v_call: TRBV5-6; clone_size: .; j_call: TRBJ2-3; cdr3_aa: CASSFGTQTSTDTQYF; cdr3_nt: TGTGCCAGCAGCTTTGGGACCCAAACTAGCACAGATACGCAGTATTTT
d_call: TRBD1; v_call: TRBV5-6; clone_size: .; j_call: TRBJ1-4; cdr3_aa: CASSVRQGNEKLFF; cdr3_nt: TGTGCCAGCAGCGTGCGACAGGGGAATGAAAAACTGTTTTTT
d_call: TRBD2; v_call: TRBV4-1; clone_size: .; j_call: TRBJ2-1; cdr3_aa: CASKGDGGSYNEQFF; cdr3_nt: TGCGCCAGCAAGGGAGACGGGGGGAGCTACAATGAGCAGTTCTTC
d_call: .; v_call: TRBV4-1; clone_size: .; j_call: TRBJ1-2; cdr3_aa: CASSFARGLENENYGYTF; cdr3_nt: TGCGCCAGCAGTTTCGCCAGGGGCCTGGAAAATGAAAACTATGGCTACACCTTC
d_call: TRBD1; v_call: TRBV5-6; clone_size: .; j_call: TRBJ2-3; cdr3_aa: CASSLVALRGSLTDTQYF; cdr3_nt: TGTGCCAGCAGCTTGGTGGCCCTCAGGGGGTCCCTCACAGATACGCAGTATTTT
d_call: TRBD2; v_call: TRBV10-1; clone_size: few; j_call: TRBJ2-7; cdr3_aa: CASSESREIYEQYF; cdr3_nt: TGCGCCAGCAGTGAGTCGCGGGAGATCTACGAGCAGTACTTC
d_call: .; v_call: TRBV7-9; clone_size: .; j_call: TRBJ2-1; cdr3_aa: CASRLTRDEQFF; cdr3_nt: TGTGCCAGCAGACTGACTCGGGATGAGCAGTTCTTC
d_call: .; v_call: TRBV7-9; clone_size: .; j_call: TRBJ1-4; cdr3_aa: CASSLVTGGASNEKLFF; cdr3_nt: TGTGCCAGCAGCTTAGTGACTGGGGGCGCTTCTAATGAAAAACTGTTTTTT
d_call: .; v_call: TRBV2; clone_size: .; j_call: TRBJ1-2; cdr3_aa: CATKGIAYGYTF; cdr3_nt: TGTGCCACCAAGGGGATAGCCTATGGCTACACCTTC
d_call: .; v_call: TRBV28; clone_size: .; j_call: TRBJ1-2; cdr3_aa: CASSFGWANYGYTF; cdr3_nt: TGTGCCAGCAGTTTTGGGTGGGCTAACTATGGCTACACCTTC
d_call: TRBD2; v_call: TRBV6-5; clone_size: .; j_call: TRBJ2-7; cdr3_aa: CASSLRSGRPYEQYF; cdr3_nt: TGTGCCAGCAGCCTAAGAAGCGGGAGACCCTACGAGCAGTACTTC
d_call: .; v_call: TRBV7-9; clone_size: .; j_call: TRBJ2-5; cdr3_aa: CASSLPGQTQETQYF; cdr3_nt: TGTGCCAGCAGCTTACCCGGACAGACACAAGAGACCCAGTACTTC
d_call: TRBD1; v_call: TRBV18; clone_size: once; j_call: TRBJ1-5; cdr3_aa: CASSQDRDNQPQHF; cdr3_nt: TGTGCCAGCTCACAAGACAGGGACAATCAGCCCCAGCATTTT
d_call: .; v_call: TRBV5-1; clone_size: few; j_call: TRBJ2-3; cdr3_aa: CASSLIDTQYF; cdr3_nt: TGCGCCAGCAGCTTAATCGATACGCAGTATTTT
d_call: .; v_call: TRBV7-3; clone_size: .; j_call: TRBJ2-7; cdr3_aa: CASSFTDYSYEQYF; cdr3_nt: TGTGCCAGCAGCTTTACCGACTACTCCTACGAGCAGTACTTC
d_call: .; v_call: TRBV28; clone_size: once; j_call: TRBJ2-7; cdr3_aa: CASSFALALSHYEQYF; cdr3_nt: TGTGCCAGCAGTTTCGCTCTAGCGCTTAGCCACTACGAGCAGTACTTC
d_call: .; v_call: TRBV6-5; clone_size: .; j_call: TRBJ1-5; cdr3_aa: CASGGLGQPQHF; cdr3_nt: TGTGCCAGCGGGGGGTTGGGTCAGCCCCAGCATTTT
d_call: .; v_call: TRBV4-1; clone_size: .; j_call: TRBJ1-5; cdr3_aa: CASSHRQSNQPQHF; cdr3_nt: TGCGCCAGCAGCCATAGACAGAGCAATCAGCCCCAGCATTTT
d_call: TRBD2; v_call: TRBV9; clone_size: .; j_call: TRBJ2-5; cdr3_aa: CASSVESSGGSETQYF; cdr3_nt: TGTGCCAGCAGCGTAGAATCTAGCGGGGGGTCGGAGACCCAGTACTTC
d_call: .; v_call: TRBV7-9; clone_size: .; j_call: TRBJ2-7; cdr3_aa: CASRNGEELVQYF; cdr3_nt: TGTGCCAGCAGAAATGGAGAAGAGCTGGTGCAGTACTTC
d_call: .; v_call: TRBV5-1; clone_size: .; j_call: TRBJ2-1; cdr3_aa: CASSSRDRSYNEQFF; cdr3_nt: TGCGCCAGCAGCTCGCGGGACAGAAGTTACAATGAGCAGTTCTTC
d_call: .; v_call: TRBV28; clone_size: .; j_call: TRBJ1-1; cdr3_aa: CASSLEQNTEAFF; cdr3_nt: TGTGCCAGCAGTTTGGAACAGAACACTGAAGCTTTCTTT
d_call: TRBD1; v_call: TRBV10-3; clone_size: .; j_call: TRBJ2-7; cdr3_aa: CASKPERTGAYEQYF; cdr3_nt: TGTGCCAGCAAACCGGAACGGACAGGGGCCTACGAGCAGTACTTC
d_call: TRBD2; v_call: TRBV6-1; clone_size: .; j_call: TRBJ2-7; cdr3_aa: CASSGLAGLYEQYF; cdr3_nt: TGTGCCAGCAGTGGATTAGCGGGACTGTACGAGCAGTACTTC
d_call: .; v_call: TRBV7-6; clone_size: .; j_call: TRBJ1-5; cdr3_aa: CASSPTLGNQPQHF; cdr3_nt: TGTGCCAGCAGCCCGACACTGGGCAATCAGCCCCAGCATTTT
d_call: .; v_call: TRBV10-3; clone_size: once; j_call: TRBJ1-2; cdr3_aa: CAISDGEGVRYYGYTF; cdr3_nt: TGTGCCATCAGTGACGGGGAGGGAGTGAGGTACTATGGCTACACCTTC
d_call: .; v_call: TRBV19; clone_size: .; j_call: TRBJ1-3; cdr3_aa: CATSLGPSSGNTIYF; cdr3_nt: TGTGCCACCTCCTTAGGTCCGAGCTCTGGAAACACCATATATTTT
d_call: .; v_call: TRBV4-1; clone_size: .; j_call: TRBJ2-3; cdr3_aa: CASSQVESGSVTNTDTQYF; cdr3_nt: TGCGCCAGCAGCCAAGTAGAGTCCGGTTCAGTGACGAACACAGATACGCAGTATTTT
d_call: .; v_call: TRBV5-1; clone_size: .; j_call: TRBJ2-1; cdr3_aa: CASSLGSGGLLYNEQFF; cdr3_nt: TGCGCCAGCAGCTTAGGGTCGGGGGGCCTCCTTTACAATGAGCAGTTCTTC
d_call: .; v_call: TRBV11-2; clone_size: .; j_call: TRBJ2-7; cdr3_aa: CASSSTNTVTYEQYF; cdr3_nt: TGTGCCAGCAGCTCGACGAACACGGTAACCTACGAGCAGTACTTC
d_call: TRBD1; v_call: TRBV30; clone_size: .; j_call: TRBJ1-4; cdr3_aa: CAWSLTGGGNEKLFF; cdr3_nt: TGTGCCTGGAGTTTGACAGGGGGAGGTAATGAAAAACTGTTTTTT
d_call: .; v_call: TRBV5-1; clone_size: .; j_call: TRBJ2-7; cdr3_aa: CASSLIPGTYEQYF; cdr3_nt: TGCGCCAGCAGCTTGATCCCGGGGACCTACGAGCAGTACTTC
d_call: .; v_call: TRBV13; clone_size: .; j_call: TRBJ2-2; cdr3_aa: CASSLGWAGATGELFF; cdr3_nt: TGTGCCAGCAGCTTGGGATGGGCAGGAGCCACCGGGGAGCTGTTTTTT
d_call: TRBD1; v_call: TRBV7-9; clone_size: .; j_call: TRBJ2-4; cdr3_aa: CASSSGQGKVKNIQYF; cdr3_nt: TGTGCCAGCAGCTCCGGACAGGGGAAGGTCAAAAACATTCAGTACTTC
d_call: .; v_call: TRBV27; clone_size: .; j_call: TRBJ2-1; cdr3_aa: CASSLFSYNEQFF; cdr3_nt: TGTGCCAGCAGTTTATTCTCCTACAATGAGCAGTTCTTC
d_call: .; v_call: TRBV10-3; clone_size: .; j_call: TRBJ2-7; cdr3_aa: CAISDSKGGGYEQYF; cdr3_nt: TGTGCCATCAGTGATTCAAAGGGGGGCGGTTACGAGCAGTACTTC
d_call: TRBD1; v_call: TRBV19; clone_size: once; j_call: TRBJ2-1; cdr3_aa: CASTDPTGGSGQFF; cdr3_nt: TGTGCCAGTACAGACCCGACAGGGGGCTCTGGGCAGTTCTTC
d_call: .; v_call: TRBV13; clone_size: .; j_call: TRBJ1-4; cdr3_aa: CASSLGLQGVTNEKLFF; cdr3_nt: TGTGCCAGCAGCTTAGGCCTACAGGGTGTGACTAATGAAAAACTGTTTTTT
d_call: TRBD1; v_call: TRBV4-1; clone_size: .; j_call: TRBJ1-4; cdr3_aa: CASSQDFLMDRGEKLFF; cdr3_nt: TGCGCCAGCAGCCAAGATTTTTTAATGGACAGGGGTGAAAAACTGTTTTTT
d_call: .; v_call: TRBV13; clone_size: .; j_call: TRBJ1-3; cdr3_aa: CASSRMGGMQNTIYF; cdr3_nt: TGTGCCAGCAGCCGTATGGGGGGGATGCAGAACACCATATATTTT
d_call: .; v_call: TRBV10-1; clone_size: .; j_call: TRBJ2-2; cdr3_aa: CASSECGHTGELFF; cdr3_nt: TGCGCCAGCAGTGAATGCGGGCACACCGGGGAGCTGTTTTTT
d_call: TRBD1; v_call: TRBV15; clone_size: once; j_call: TRBJ1-2; cdr3_aa: CATSRDGTAGPYGYTF; cdr3_nt: TGTGCCACCAGCAGAGACGGGACAGCCGGACCCTATGGCTACACCTTC
d_call: .; v_call: TRBV15; clone_size: .; j_call: TRBJ1-6; cdr3_aa: CATSREAGLGSPLHF; cdr3_nt: TGTGCCACCAGCAGAGAGGCTGGTTTGGGTTCACCCCTCCACTTT
d_call: TRBD1; v_call: TRBV28; clone_size: .; j_call: TRBJ2-7; cdr3_aa: CASSGDSRGYEQYF; cdr3_nt: TGTGCCAGCAGTGGGGACAGCAGAGGCTACGAGCAGTACTTC
d_call: .; v_call: TRBV13; clone_size: few; j_call: TRBJ2-7; cdr3_aa: CASSLGRVGVISYEQYF; cdr3_nt: TGTGCCAGCAGCTTAGGCCGGGTGGGGGTAATTTCCTACGAGCAGTACTTC
d_call: .; v_call: TRBV5-5; clone_size: few; j_call: TRBJ1-2; cdr3_aa: CASTPGQSGGYTF; cdr3_nt: TGTGCCAGCACCCCAGGACAGTCGGGAGGCTACACCTTC